This entry lists 2 T cell receptor beta chains sequenced from one sample in a study of blood T cell repertoires in COVID-19. Clones were read by immunoSEQ multiplex PCR, and TCRdb kept only the in-frame ones, dropping some. This sample yields approximately 240,000 clones, of which about 86% are seen a single time; roughly 2.3% belongs to the top ten. The sample was peripheral blood. Source of these receptors: a woman aged 60-75 years with acute or convalescent COVID-19.

CDR3 bases: TGTGCCAGTGACAGGGGTTCTAGCACAGATACGCAGTATTTT. This sequence encodes CASDRGSSTDTQYF. The rearrangement joins TRBV6-6 to TRBJ2-3, with TRBD1 identical over 8 bases. Germline assignment: CDR1 MNHNY and CDR2 SVGAGI (reference sequence). The CDR3 extends over 14 amino acids. Germline trimming cut 9 bases from V and 0 bases from J; bases unmatched to any gene: 5.

This chain links TRBV28 with TRBJ1-5, with 10 bases fitting TRBD1. The CDR3 consists of 16 residues. The germline CDR1 and CDR2 sequences are MDHEN and SYDVKM. V lost 7 bases, J lost 2 bases, and 8 bases stayed unmatched. As DNA, the CDR3 is TGTGCCAGCACCGACAGGGGGCCCGGTGGCAATCAGCCCCAGCATTTT. Translation: CASTDRGPGGNQPQHF.